Sequencing of this TCR beta chain was carried out in a study of shared clonotypes between healthy human individuals. Turning to this clone: Antigen: not known.

The study's findings and limits: The study drew on few donors, limiting represented genetic and exposure-history diversity.

Sequencing was performed with immunoSEQ multiplex PCR; in TCRdb, only in-frame clones are kept and a portion is missing. This sample yields about half a million clones, of which approximately 80% are seen a single time; approximately 12% belongs to the top ten. Material for sequencing was PBMCs. The origin of this receptor is a woman aged 40 to 50 in good health. Some clones in this sample may be carry-over from other donors' samples.

CDR3 nucleotide sequence: TGTGCCAGCAGCCAAGGATTTCTAGCGGGAACCTACGAGCAGTACTTC. It is translated as CASSQGFLAGTYEQYF. V is TRBV14 and J is TRBJ2-7; 9 positions match TRBD2. With V trimmed by 1 base and J by 2 bases, 6 bases remained unmatched. The CDR3 sequence is 16 residues long. In germline, CDR1 is SGHDN, CDR2 FVKESK. The variable domain in full, completed from reference TRBV14 and TRBJ2-7, reads EAGVTQFPSHSVIEKGQTVTLRCDPISGHDNLYWYRRVMGKEIKFLLHFVKESKQDESGMPNNRFLAERTGGTYSTLKVQPAELEDSGVYFCASSQGFLAGTYEQYFGPGTRLTVT.